This TCR beta chain derives from a study of blood T cells in healthy people across ages. Researchers collected about 9.7 milliliters of peripheral blood from every single donor. Sample-barcoded 5' priming and a J-beta primer mix drove a second PCR of roughly 6 to 12 cycles. Through a template-switch adaptor with 12 random nucleotides, each cDNA molecule received a tag. TCRdb used MiXCR to reprocess the 5' RACE reads, holding one entry per CDR3 protein. The sample consists of about a million distinct CDR3 sequences, approximately 38% of them appearing once. This clonotype was seen a few times. What it recognizes is unknown. Study results and limitations: Older individuals had lower TCR beta diversity per million T cells (the decline was roughly linear). Among long-lived donors, naive CD4+ cells were more numerous and diversity higher than in aged donors.

Source material: blood. The clonotype was recovered from a man aged 18 to 35 in good health.

CDR3 DNA: TGCAGTGCTAGAGGGGGCTGGCACGAGCAGTACTTC. Translation: CSARGGWHEQYF. This chain links TRBV20-1 with TRBJ2-7, with a tentative D call TRBD1 (5 bases). The germline V and J ends were trimmed by 1 base and 5 bases, with 9 bases remaining between them. This CDR3 spans 12 amino acids. From germline, CDR1 is DFQATT and CDR2 SNEGSKA (reference sequence).